This is a list of T cell receptor beta chains from one sample in a study of blood T cell repertoires in COVID-19. Data came from immunoSEQ multiplex PCR; TCRdb stores just in-frame clones and leaves some out. The sample records over 200,000 clones, under 90% being singletons. The sequenced sample was peripheral blood. The receptors stem from an older man with acute or convalescent COVID-19. The conserved cysteine and the conserved F or W are not part of the CDR3 here.

TRBV5-1	TRBJ1-1	ASSGGGQGARTEAF
TRBV4-2	TRBJ2-1	ASSHGTGENEQF
TRBV7-8	TRBJ1-1	ASSLVQGAAF
TRBV7-2	TRBJ2-5	ASSSPGLAEVETQY
TRBV29-1	TRBJ1-1	SAKSGLINTEAF
TRBV4-1	TRBJ2-6	ASSQEGLSGANVLT
TRBV18	TRBJ2-3	ASSPISGGGSDTQY
TRBV24-1	TRBJ2-3	ATSDTSGSFSSTDTQY
TRBV24-1	TRBJ1-1	ATSDSRGIEAF
TRBV6-5	TRBJ1-3	ASKAGDYSGNTIY
TRBV6-5	TRBJ2-3	ASEDRTGGFWY
TRBV9	TRBJ2-7	ASSPRGVTGIPYEQY
TRBV3-1/TRBV3-2	TRBJ2-7	ASSQGGTALSYEQY
TRBV11-2	TRBJ1-2	ASSPPGQGAGGYT
TRBV28	TRBJ1-2	ASTPPTGRSGYGYT
TRBV25-1	TRBJ2-1	ASSELGTSGRGNEQF
TRBV19	TRBJ1-5	ASSGAGTGGRWSQH